The 23 T cell receptor beta chains below were found in one sample sequenced in a study of blood T cells in healthy people across ages. Through a sample-barcoded 5' primer and a J-beta primer mix, a second PCR was run for roughly 6 to 11 cycles. Each CDR3 protein is one row after TCRdb ran MiXCR on the 5' RACE reads. This table has about 1.5 million distinct CDR3 sequences, roughly two fifths appearing once. The sample consisted of blood. The receptors shown here come from a woman between 18 and 29 years old in good health.

This clonotype was observed a few times. This chain joins TRBV28 and TRBJ1-5, with D unresolved. Deletions cut 6 bases from V and 2 bases from J, with 14 bases between. Germline V gene sequence: CDR1 MDHEN, CDR2 SYDVKM. The CDR3 spans 15 residues. The CDR3 protein is CASSLPGSRNQPQHF. CDR3 sequence (DNA): TGTGCCAGCAGCCTGCCTGGGAGCCGCAATCAGCCCCAGCATTTT.

This clonotype occurred a few times. The V and J genes are TRBV5-6 and TRBJ2-1; D perhaps matches TRBD2 (6 bases). The CDR3 covers 16 residues. Per germline, CDR1 SGHDT and CDR2 YYEEEE. The V end lost 4 bases, the J end lost 4 bases, and 18 bases lay between the germline ends. The CDR3 is CASSRERLEFYNEQFF. CDR3 coding DNA: TGTGCCAGCAGCCGGGAAAGACTAGAATTTTACAATGAGCAGTTCTTC.

V and J are TRBV5-1 and TRBJ1-3, with 9 bases aligning to TRBD1. The trim removed 3 bases at V and 7 bases at J, leaving 5 bases unmatched. CDR1 and CDR2 from the germline V gene are SGHRS and YFSETQ. This CDR3 is built from 14 residues. The CDR3 bases are TGCGCCAGCAGCTGGACAGGGGACGAGAACACCATATATTTT. This translates into CASSWTGDENTIYF.

The J gene is TRBJ2-2, the V gene TRBV4-1; D not certain. With 3 bases removed from V and 1 base from J, the gap between germline ends came to 6 bases. Germline assignment: CDR1 MGHRA and CDR2 YSYEKL. The CDR3 is made up of 14 amino acids. The CDR3 bases are TGCGCCAGCAGCCAGGGCGAGAACACCGGGGAGCTGTTTTTT. This translates into CASSQGENTGELFF.

A note on this clonotype: This could be a read error, since a much larger clone is one nucleotide away. The rearrangement links TRBV2 to TRBJ1-5; no reliable D call. Between the trimmed V and J ends, which lost 6 bases and 5 bases, there was a span of 14 bases. This CDR3 contains 14 residues. Germline V gene data show CDR1 as SNHLY and CDR2 as FYNNEI. The CDR3 is CASRDGAQYQPQHF. CDR3 in DNA: TGTGCCAGCAGGGATGGAGCCCAGTATCAGCCCCAGCATTTT.

CDR3 protein: CAWTHPGQGLLGGYTF. The CDR3 nucleotides are TGTGCCTGGACCCACCCGGGACAGGGACTTTTGGGTGGCTACACCTTC. The J gene is TRBJ1-2, the V gene TRBV30; 9 bases match TRBD1. Unmatched junction bases numbered 16, after V lost 4 bases and J lost 7 bases. The germline V gene encodes CDR1 GTSNPN and CDR2 SVGIG (reference sequence). This CDR3 comprises 16 residues. Full variable domain (missing parts from reference TRBV30 and TRBJ1-2): SQTIHQWPATLVQPVGSPLSLECTVEGTSNPNLYWYRQAAGRGLQLLFYSVGIGQISSEVPQNLSASRPQDRQFILSSKKLLLSDSGFYLCAWTHPGQGLLGGYTFGSGTRLTVV.

The chain combines TRBV7-8 with TRBJ2-7, with 9 bases lining up with TRBD2. CDR1 and CDR2 from the germline V gene are SGHVS and FQNEAQ. This CDR3 contains 14 residues. Losses at the gene ends were 1 base for V and 6 bases for J; bases not matched to a gene: 4. The CDR3 protein is CASSLEGLAIEQYF. As DNA, the CDR3 is TGTGCCAGCAGCTTAGAAGGACTAGCGATCGAGCAGTACTTC.

The DNA for the CDR3 is TGCGCCAGCAGCACCAGACAGGGCTACACAGATACGCAGTATTTT. It translates to CASSTRQGYTDTQYF. The chain carries TRBV5-1 and TRBJ2-3; TRBD1 matches at 7 bases. Germline CDR1 is SGHRS and CDR2 is YFSETQ. CDR3 length: 15 amino acids. The ends lost 4 bases at V and 2 bases at J; junction bases unmatched: 7.

The rearrangement links TRBV9 to TRBJ2-1; D may match TRBD1 or TRBD2 (7 bases each). This CDR3 comprises 13 residues. V was clipped by 3 bases and J by 9 bases, with 13 bases between them. CDR1 is SGDLS and CDR2 is YYNGEE in the germline V gene. CDR3 coding DNA: TGTGCCAGCAGCGCTACAGGGGAGGGTGAGCAGTTCTTC. This translates into CASSATGEGEQFF.

This clonotype has just a few counts. The rearrangement links TRBV20-1 to TRBJ2-3; D is unresolved. Between the trimmed V and J ends, which lost 0 bases and 1 base, there was a span of 14 bases. CDR1 is DFQATT, CDR2 SNEGSKA, per germline (reference sequence). The CDR3 length is 16 residues. The CDR3 sequence: CSARDRLLAGTDTQYF. In nucleotides, the CDR3 is TGCAGTGCTAGAGATCGGCTCCTCGCGGGCACAGATACGCAGTATTTT.

The CDR3 here is CASRAGTSGYNEQYF. For the CDR3, the DNA is TGTGCCAGCAGGGCCGGGACTAGCGGTTACAATGAGCAGTACTTC. The chain joins TRBV2 to TRBJ2-5, with 11 bases identical to TRBD2. CDR3 length: 15 residues. CDR1 is SNHLY, CDR2 FYNNEI, per germline. The V segment lost 6 bases and the J segment 11 bases; nucleotides outside the gene matches: 14. Combining the CDR3 with reference TRBV2 and TRBJ2-5 gives the whole variable domain EPEVTQTPSHQVTQMGQEVILRCVPISNHLYFYWYRQILGQKVEFLVSFYNNEISEKSEIFDDQFSVERPDGSNFTLKIRSTKLEDSAMYFCASRAGTSGYNEQYFGPGTRLLVL.

The chain has TRBV6-5 and TRBJ1-2; perhaps TRBD1 as D (5 bases). Between the trimmed V and J ends, which lost 6 bases and 2 bases, there was a span of 16 bases. Germline V CDR1 and CDR2: MNHEY, SVGAGI. CDR3 length equals 15 residues. CDR3 DNA sequence: TGTGCCAGCAGAAAGCTCTCGAGGGGAAACTATGGCTACACCTTC. It specifies CASRKLSRGNYGYTF.

The chain recombines TRBV7-2 with TRBJ2-2; D unresolved. Germline V CDR1 and CDR2: SGHTA, FQGNSA. The germline V and J ends were trimmed by 10 bases and 7 bases, with 13 bases remaining between them. This CDR3 region has 12 residues. The CDR3 DNA reads TGTGCCACCCACATGTGGGGCGGGGAGCTGTTTTTT. Its protein is CATHMWGGELFF. Full variable domain (remainder filled in from reference TRBV7-2 and TRBJ2-2): GAGVSQSPSNKVTEKGKDVELRCDPISGHTALYWYRQSLGQGLEFLIYFQGNSAPDKSGLPSDRFSAERTGGSVSTLTIQRTQQEDSAVYLCATHMWGGELFFGEGSRLTVL.

This clonotype was counted between two and nine times. The chain has TRBV7-2 and TRBJ2-5; D might be TRBD2 (6 bases). CDR3 size: 13 residues. Trimming removed 7 bases from V and 1 base from J, with 10 bases in between. Per germline, CDR1 SGHTA and CDR2 FQGNSA. CDR3 sequence reads: CASIVSGQETQYF. Written as DNA, the CDR3 is TGTGCCAGCATTGTTAGCGGCCAAGAGACCCAGTACTTC.

The J gene is TRBJ2-5, the V gene TRBV7-9; D unclear. The V gene lost 4 bases and the J gene lost 3 bases, with 15 bases spanning the gap. The CDR3 covers 15 residues. Per germline, CDR1 SEHNR and CDR2 FQNEAQ (reference sequence). CDR3 region: CASSSSAGVKETQYF. The CDR3 DNA reads as TGTGCCAGCAGCTCCTCGGCTGGTGTGAAAGAGACCCAGTACTTC.

V gene TRBV3-1 combines with J gene TRBJ2-7; D call uncertain. Per the germline V gene, CDR1 is LGHDT and CDR2 is YNNKEL (reference sequence). Trimming pared 1 base from V and 4 bases from J, leaving 14 bases between. The CDR3 length is 15 residues. CDR3 coding DNA: TGTGCCAGCAGCCAAGCCTTCGAGCCCAGATACGAGCAGTACTTC. Residues: CASSQAFEPRYEQYF.

This chain uses TRBV3-1 with TRBJ1-6, with TRBD1 identical over 7 bases. The junction had 4 bases not matched to a gene; V was cut back by 0 bases and J by 14 bases. Germline lookup yields CDR1 LGHDT and CDR2 YNNKEL (reference sequence). This CDR3 is 13 amino acids long. CDR3 loop: CASSQDNRGALHF. The CDR3 nucleotides are TGTGCCAGCAGCCAAGATAACAGGGGTGCCCTCCACTTT.

The V call is TRBV3-1, the J call TRBJ1-1; weak D call: TRBD1 (6 bases). Germline V gene lookup returns CDR1 LGHDT and CDR2 YNNKEL (reference sequence). The CDR3 is 14 residues long. V gave up 7 bases and J gave up 4 bases, with 16 bases separating them. CDR3 sequence reads: CASKIGGTGTEAFF. The CDR3 bases are TGTGCCAGCAAAATCGGGGGCACGGGCACTGAAGCTTTCTTT.

This clonotype has ten or more counts. The rearrangement uses TRBV6-2 or TRBV6-3 and TRBJ2-7; D is uncertain. This CDR3 has 12 amino acids. Trimming shortened V by 0 bases and J by 7 bases, and 7 bases separated the two germline ends. CDR1 and CDR2 (germline): MNHEY, SVGEGT. The DNA for the CDR3 is TGTGCCAGCAGTTACTCGACTCAGGAGCAGTACTTC. Translating gives CASSYSTQEQYF.

This clonotype was counted only a few times. The V call is TRBV9, the J call TRBJ2-3; no firm D call. Trimming shortened V by 0 bases and J by 4 bases, and 12 bases separated the two germline ends. The CDR3 totals 15 residues. CDR1 and CDR2 (germline): SGDLS, YYNGEE. CDR3 sequence reads: CASSVGRKGADTQYF. In DNA form, the CDR3 reads TGTGCCAGCAGCGTAGGTCGGAAGGGCGCAGATACGCAGTATTTT.

The chain has TRBV7-2 and TRBJ2-3, with 10 bases lining up with TRBD2. J was trimmed by 1 base and V by 1 base; bases with no gene match: 8. Looked up from germline, CDR1 is SGHTA and CDR2 is FQGNSA. CDR3 length: 18 residues. The CDR3 DNA follows: TGTGCCAGCAGCTTAGATGGTGGTCTAGCGGGGGGCACAGATACGCAGTATTTT. Translating gives CASSLDGGLAGGTDTQYF.

This clonotype has more than one count but fewer than ten. J is TRBJ2-1 and V is TRBV9; weak D call: TRBD2 (5 bases). Trimming removed 4 bases from V and 4 bases from J, with 15 bases in between. CDR3 length: 15 residues. CDR1 SGDLS and CDR2 YYNGEE come from the germline V gene. CDR3 in DNA: TGTGCCAGCAGCCCTTGGTGGGGAGATTACAATGAGCAGTTCTTC. It is translated as CASSPWWGDYNEQFF.

The rearrangement joins TRBV12-3 or TRBV12-4 to TRBJ1-2, with D unresolved. The CDR3 totals 14 residues. V lost 5 bases to trimming and J lost 7 bases, with 17 bases between them. The CDR3 sequence is CASSKVGRDGGYTF. The DNA of the CDR3 is TGTGCCAGCAGTAAAGTGGGGAGAGATGGTGGCTACACCTTC.